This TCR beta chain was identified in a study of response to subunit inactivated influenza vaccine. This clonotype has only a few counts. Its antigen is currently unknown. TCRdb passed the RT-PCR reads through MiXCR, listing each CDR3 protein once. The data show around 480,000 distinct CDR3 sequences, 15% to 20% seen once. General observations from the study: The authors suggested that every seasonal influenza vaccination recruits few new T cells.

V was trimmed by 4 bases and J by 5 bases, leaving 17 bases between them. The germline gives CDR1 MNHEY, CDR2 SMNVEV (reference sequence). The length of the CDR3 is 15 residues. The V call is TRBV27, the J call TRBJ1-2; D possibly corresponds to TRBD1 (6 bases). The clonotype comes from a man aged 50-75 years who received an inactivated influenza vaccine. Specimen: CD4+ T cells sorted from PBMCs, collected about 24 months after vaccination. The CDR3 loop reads CASSSTGRGGYGYTF. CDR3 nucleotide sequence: TGTGCCAGCAGTTCTACAGGGAGGGGTGGATATGGCTACACCTTC.